This T cell receptor beta chain was sequenced in a study of T cell responses to AZD1222 COVID-19 vaccine. Study results and caveats: Spike regions recognized by vaccine-associated CD4 TCRs spanned the protein, led by 160-218 and 743-854. Repertoire collection took place solely once the T cell response had peaked. At study baseline, merely six AZD1222 recipients were seropositive.

This CDR3 is 15 amino acids long. Trimming stripped 0 bases from V and 4 bases from J, with 11 bases between. CDR1 and CDR2 (germline): SGHRS, YFSETQ. With regard to this clone: Its cognate antigen is unknown.

Clones were sequenced by immunoSEQ multiplex PCR, and TCRdb holds only the in-frame ones, with some missing. The sample has about 140,000 clones; 80% to 95% are singletons. The sample here was peripheral blood, taken on day 0 of AZD1222 vaccination. The clonotype was recovered from an adult in good health. The chain combines TRBV5-1 with TRBJ2-1; a possible D gene is TRBD2 (6 bases). CDR3 sequence (DNA): TGCGCCAGCAGCTTGGGCGGGACTGAGTACAATGAGCAGTTCTTC. Translated, it gives CASSLGGTEYNEQFF.